This TCR beta chain was recorded in a study of tumour-infiltrating T cells in Burkitt lymphoma. The overall study: This cohort included all epidemiological subtypes of Burkitt lymphoma.

TCRdb's table, derived via immunoSEQ multiplex PCR, lists solely in-frame clones and lacks some. Here the sample spans under 600 clones, 15% to 20% being singletons. The receptor's source is a human donor with Burkitt lymphoma. Source material: tumor tissue.

This CDR3 reads CASSPDSGSQPQHF. CDR3 in DNA: TGTGCCAGCTCACCGGATTCAGGGAGTCAGCCCCAGCATTTT. This rearrangement joins TRBV18 to TRBJ1-5, with a tentative D call TRBD1 (5 bases). The length of the CDR3 is 14 residues. Looked up from germline, CDR1 is KGHSH and CDR2 is LQKENI. Trimming took off 3 bases at V and 6 bases at J, with 12 bases between the two ends.